This is a list of T cell receptor beta chains from one sample in a study of blood T cell repertoires in COVID-19. This table comes from immunoSEQ multiplex PCR, and its TCRdb copy is limited to in-frame clones, with some not included. The table has about 200,000 clones, 86% seen once. The source material was peripheral blood. The receptors originated from a woman aged 50 to 65 with COVID-19, enrolled during active disease. Each CDR3 is given with its conserved first and last residue. A D gene is named only where the DNA matches it firmly. Part of the rows lack a size; the others show once, few, many or a class for expanded clones.

V: TRBV6-5
D: -
J: TRBJ1-3
size: -
CDR3: CASSHRTAGNTIYF
DNA: TGTGCCAGCAGTCATAGGACAGCTGGAAACACCATATATTTT

V: TRBV18
D: -
J: TRBJ2-5
size: -
CDR3: CASSPLAGAQETQYF
DNA: TGTGCCAGCTCACCACTCGCGGGGGCTCAAGAGACCCAGTACTTC

V: TRBV11-3
D: TRBD1
J: TRBJ2-5
size: -
CDR3: CASSSGQGGEETQYF
DNA: TGTGCCAGCAGCTCCGGACAGGGAGGCGAGGAGACCCAGTACTTC

V: TRBV10-3
D: TRBD1
J: TRBJ2-2
size: -
CDR3: CASYSGGKGTGELFF
DNA: TGTGCCAGCTATTCAGGGGGCAAAGGCACCGGGGAGCTGTTTTTT

V: TRBV28
D: -
J: TRBJ1-6
size: -
CDR3: CASSSGTGPLHF
DNA: TGTGCCAGCAGTTCCGGCACGGGGCCCCTCCACTTT

V: TRBV6-5
D: -
J: TRBJ1-1
size: few
CDR3: CASSYGRQRNTEAFF
DNA: TGTGCCAGCAGTTATGGACGACAGCGAAACACTGAAGCTTTCTTT

V: TRBV19
D: -
J: TRBJ2-3
size: -
CDR3: CASSISRGLFTDTQYF
DNA: TGTGCCAGTAGTATTTCGCGGGGCCTATTCACAGATACGCAGTATTTT

V: TRBV6-6
D: -
J: TRBJ2-1
size: -
CDR3: CASSYAGTYNEQFF
DNA: TGTGCCAGCAGTTACGCGGGGACTTACAATGAGCAGTTCTTC

V: TRBV5-4
D: TRBD2
J: TRBJ2-1
size: -
CDR3: CASEGLAENEQFF
DNA: TGTGCCAGTGAGGGACTAGCGGAGAATGAGCAGTTCTTC

V: TRBV9
D: -
J: TRBJ1-3
size: few
CDR3: CASSARTATRDTIYF
DNA: TGTGCCAGCAGCGCCCGGACAGCCACAAGGGACACCATATATTTT

V: TRBV5-4
D: TRBD2
J: TRBJ2-2
size: -
CDR3: CASSSRAGIGGTGELFF
DNA: TGTGCCAGCAGCTCAAGAGCGGGGATCGGGGGCACCGGGGAGCTGTTTTTT

V: TRBV19
D: -
J: TRBJ1-6
size: -
CDR3: CASSRGETPLHF
DNA: TGTGCCAGTAGTCGCGGGGAAACACCCCTCCACTTT

V: TRBV4-1
D: TRBD1
J: TRBJ1-6
size: -
CDR3: CASRGQVNSPLHF
DNA: TGCGCCAGCAGAGGACAGGTTAATTCACCCCTCCACTTT

V: TRBV19
D: TRBD1
J: TRBJ2-2
size: -
CDR3: CASSTGGGTGELFF
DNA: TGTGCCAGTAGTACAGGGGGCGGGACCGGGGAGCTGTTTTTT

V: TRBV19
D: -
J: TRBJ1-5
size: -
CDR3: CASTSTPGVIEPQHF
DNA: TGTGCCAGTACCTCCACGCCAGGGGTGATTGAGCCCCAGCATTTT

V: TRBV7-2
D: -
J: TRBJ1-6
size: -
CDR3: CASSPSGGSSYNSPLHF
DNA: TGTGCCAGCAGTCCTTCCGGGGGGAGCTCCTATAATTCACCCCTCCACTTT

V: TRBV6-4
D: TRBD2
J: TRBJ2-1
size: -
CDR3: CASSELAGGDYNEQFF
DNA: TGTGCCAGCAGTGAACTAGCGGGGGGGGACTACAATGAGCAGTTCTTC

V: TRBV2
D: TRBD2
J: TRBJ2-3
size: -
CDR3: CASRLKGGLTGYSTDTQYF
DNA: TGTGCCAGCAGATTAAAGGGAGGGTTAACTGGTTATAGCACAGATACGCAGTATTTT

V: TRBV7-2
D: TRBD1
J: TRBJ1-2
size: -
CDR3: CASSLAGQSYGYTF
DNA: TGTGCCAGCAGCTTGGCGGGACAGAGCTATGGCTACACCTTC

V: TRBV3-1/TRBV3-2
D: -
J: TRBJ1-2
size: -
CDR3: CASSLYSGSGYTF
DNA: TGTGCCAGCAGCCTTTACTCTGGGAGTGGCTACACCTTC

V: TRBV29-1
D: TRBD1
J: TRBJ1-1
size: once
CDR3: CSVSQGANTEAFF
DNA: TGCAGCGTATCACAGGGGGCTAACACTGAAGCTTTCTTT

V: TRBV7-2
D: -
J: TRBJ1-4
size: -
CDR3: CASSLLTGEKLFF
DNA: TGTGCCAGCAGCTTATTGACGGGTGAAAAACTGTTTTTT

V: TRBV28
D: -
J: TRBJ2-7
size: -
CDR3: CASSLPNQVPPPEQYF
DNA: TGTGCCAGCAGTTTACCGAATCAGGTACCACCCCCCGAGCAGTACTTC

V: TRBV11-3
D: -
J: TRBJ2-3
size: -
CDR3: CASSLGPGGTDTQYF
DNA: TGTGCCAGCAGCTTAGGGCCGGGGGGCACAGATACGCAGTATTTT

V: TRBV27
D: -
J: TRBJ1-5
size: -
CDR3: CASSLAGNQPQHF
DNA: TGTGCCAGCAGTTTGGCGGGAAATCAGCCCCAGCATTTT

V: TRBV5-5
D: -
J: TRBJ1-1
size: -
CDR3: CASSLHRVNTEAFF
DNA: TGTGCCAGCAGCTTACACAGGGTGAACACTGAAGCTTTCTTT

V: TRBV27
D: TRBD1
J: TRBJ2-7
size: -
CDR3: CASSQTGEYEQYF
DNA: TGTGCCAGTTCTCAGACAGGGGAGTACGAGCAGTACTTC